These T cell receptor beta chains were read from a single sample in a study of T cell responses to AZD1222 COVID-19 vaccine. The assay was immunoSEQ multiplex PCR, and TCRdb's table has in-frame clones only and misses some. The table lists 100,000 or so clones, 88% of them singletons, with about 1.8% in the top ten. The sample in question was peripheral blood, obtained on day 0 of AZD1222 vaccination. The receptors originated from an adult in good health. The CDR3 runs from the conserved cysteine through the conserved F or W. The order of the fields is J gene, clone size, D gene, V gene, CDR3 DNA, CDR3 protein. The D gene is left open where the match is weak. Not all rows give a size; the values are once, few, many and, for expanded clones, a class.

j_call: TRBJ2-1
clone_size: once
d_call: NA
v_call: TRBV5-1
cdr3_nt: TGCGCCAGCAGCTTGGGACGAGGGGCGGGGAACTACAATGAGCAGTTCTTC
cdr3_aa: CASSLGRGAGNYNEQFF

j_call: TRBJ2-3
clone_size: NA
d_call: TRBD2
v_call: TRBV19
cdr3_nt: TGTGCCAGTAAGGTAGCGGGGGGAAGCACAGATACGCAGTATTTT
cdr3_aa: CASKVAGGSTDTQYF

j_call: TRBJ1-2
clone_size: once
d_call: TRBD1
v_call: TRBV6-2/TRBV6-3
cdr3_nt: TGTGCCAGCAGTTCCCGTCAACAGGGGGACAGTATAGTTAACTATGGCTACACCTTC
cdr3_aa: CASSSRQQGDSIVNYGYTF

j_call: TRBJ2-7
clone_size: NA
d_call: NA
v_call: TRBV7-2
cdr3_nt: TGTGCCAGCGGTACCTCATACGAGCAGTACTTC
cdr3_aa: CASGTSYEQYF

j_call: TRBJ2-3
clone_size: NA
d_call: TRBD2
v_call: TRBV15
cdr3_nt: TGTGCCACCAGCGGGGGGCTAGCGGGAGTAAGCACAGATACGCAGTATTTT
cdr3_aa: CATSGGLAGVSTDTQYF

j_call: TRBJ1-1
clone_size: NA
d_call: NA
v_call: TRBV14
cdr3_nt: TGTGCCAGCAGCCTGGGTGGGGGGGCCACTGAAGCTTTCTTT
cdr3_aa: CASSLGGGATEAFF

j_call: TRBJ2-5
clone_size: NA
d_call: NA
v_call: TRBV7-8
cdr3_nt: TGTGCCAGCAGCCAGGTCCCGGGACAAGGGGAGACCCAGTACTTC
cdr3_aa: CASSQVPGQGETQYF

j_call: TRBJ2-1
clone_size: medium-sized
d_call: TRBD1
v_call: TRBV2
cdr3_nt: TGTGCCCAGCAGGTAATTACAGGGGGCGATGAGCAGTTCTTC
cdr3_aa: CAQQVITGGDEQFF

j_call: TRBJ2-5
clone_size: NA
d_call: TRBD1
v_call: TRBV9
cdr3_nt: TGTGCCAGCAGCGACGGACAGGGCGTTTGGGAGACCCAGTACTTC
cdr3_aa: CASSDGQGVWETQYF

j_call: TRBJ2-5
clone_size: NA
d_call: NA
v_call: TRBV5-8
cdr3_nt: TGTGCCAGCAGCCCGTGGCGGGAACAAGAGACCCAGTACTTC
cdr3_aa: CASSPWREQETQYF

j_call: TRBJ2-4
clone_size: once
d_call: TRBD1
v_call: TRBV7-3
cdr3_nt: TGTGCCAGCAGCCTAGAGGGCCCGGGGACAGGGGGCGCCCAAAACATTCAGTACTTC
cdr3_aa: CASSLEGPGTGGAQNIQYF

j_call: TRBJ1-1
clone_size: NA
d_call: NA
v_call: TRBV11-2
cdr3_nt: TGTGCCAGCAGCTTGACAAACACTGAAGCTTTCTTT
cdr3_aa: CASSLTNTEAFF

j_call: TRBJ1-2
clone_size: NA
d_call: NA
v_call: TRBV7-9
cdr3_nt: TGTGCCAGCAGCCGGGTCTTGCAGATAAACTATGGCTACACCTTC
cdr3_aa: CASSRVLQINYGYTF

j_call: TRBJ2-3
clone_size: NA
d_call: NA
v_call: TRBV10-3
cdr3_nt: TGTGCCATCAGGGGTCAGGACTACTTCACAGATACGCAGTATTTT
cdr3_aa: CAIRGQDYFTDTQYF

j_call: TRBJ1-2
clone_size: NA
d_call: TRBD1
v_call: TRBV6-4
cdr3_nt: TGTGCCAGCAGCCCCGGGACAGGGGGCTCTGGCTACACCTTC
cdr3_aa: CASSPGTGGSGYTF

j_call: TRBJ1-5
clone_size: NA
d_call: NA
v_call: TRBV5-6
cdr3_nt: TGTGCCAGCAGCACACTCCGGGACATGAGCGATCAGCCCCAGCATTTT
cdr3_aa: CASSTLRDMSDQPQHF

j_call: TRBJ1-2
clone_size: NA
d_call: NA
v_call: TRBV29-1
cdr3_nt: TGCAGCGTTGAGCTCCTTGTGGGTTCTAACTATGGCTACACCTTC
cdr3_aa: CSVELLVGSNYGYTF

j_call: TRBJ2-1
clone_size: NA
d_call: TRBD1
v_call: TRBV6-6
cdr3_nt: TGTGCCAGCAGTAGACAGGGCTACAATGAGCAGTTCTTC
cdr3_aa: CASSRQGYNEQFF

j_call: TRBJ2-3
clone_size: NA
d_call: NA
v_call: TRBV5-1
cdr3_nt: TGCGCCAGCAAGAAGGAGACAGATACGCAGTATTTT
cdr3_aa: CASKKETDTQYF

j_call: TRBJ1-6
clone_size: NA
d_call: NA
v_call: TRBV7-2
cdr3_nt: TGTGCCAGCAGCTCCCCCGGGGCCCACATACGGTCACCCCTCCACTTT
cdr3_aa: CASSSPGAHIRSPLHF

j_call: TRBJ1-1
clone_size: NA
d_call: TRBD1
v_call: TRBV19
cdr3_nt: TGTGCCAGTAGCCGCAGGGGGCACTTGGGAGCTTTCTTT
cdr3_aa: CASSRRGHLGAFF

j_call: TRBJ2-1
clone_size: NA
d_call: NA
v_call: TRBV27
cdr3_nt: TGTGCCAGCAGTTCCCCGGACAGTTCTTGGAATGAGCAGTTCTTC
cdr3_aa: CASSSPDSSWNEQFF

j_call: TRBJ1-5
clone_size: few
d_call: NA
v_call: TRBV30
cdr3_nt: TGTGCCTGGAGTGTAATGGGGGCCGGTCAGCCCCAGCATTTT
cdr3_aa: CAWSVMGAGQPQHF

j_call: TRBJ2-7
clone_size: NA
d_call: TRBD1
v_call: TRBV30
cdr3_nt: TGTGCCTGGAGTGTCGGACAGGGGGGAAATAACGAGCAGTACTTC
cdr3_aa: CAWSVGQGGNNEQYF